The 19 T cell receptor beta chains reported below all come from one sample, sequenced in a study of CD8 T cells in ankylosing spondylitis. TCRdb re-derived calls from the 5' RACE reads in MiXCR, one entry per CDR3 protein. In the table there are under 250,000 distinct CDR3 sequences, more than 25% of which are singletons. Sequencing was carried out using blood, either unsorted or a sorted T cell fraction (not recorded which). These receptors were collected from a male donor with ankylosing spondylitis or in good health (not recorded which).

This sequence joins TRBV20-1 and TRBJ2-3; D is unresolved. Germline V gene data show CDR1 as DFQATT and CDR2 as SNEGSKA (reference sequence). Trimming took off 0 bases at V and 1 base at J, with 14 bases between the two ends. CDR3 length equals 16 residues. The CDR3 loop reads CSARDFRSWGTDTQYF. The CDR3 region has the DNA TGCAGTGCTAGAGATTTCCGGTCCTGGGGCACAGATACGCAGTATTTT.

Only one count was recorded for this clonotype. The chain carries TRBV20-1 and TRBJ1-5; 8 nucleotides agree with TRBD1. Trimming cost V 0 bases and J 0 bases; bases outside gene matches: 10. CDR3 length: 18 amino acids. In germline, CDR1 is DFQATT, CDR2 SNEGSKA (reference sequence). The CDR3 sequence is CSARDLGQAGYSNQPQHF. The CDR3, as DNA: TGCAGTGCTAGAGATTTGGGACAGGCTGGATATAGCAATCAGCCCCAGCATTTT.

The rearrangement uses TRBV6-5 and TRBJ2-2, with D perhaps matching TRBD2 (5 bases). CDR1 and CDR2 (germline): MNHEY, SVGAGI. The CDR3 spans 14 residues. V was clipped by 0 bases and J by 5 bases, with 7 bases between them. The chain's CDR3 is CASSYSRDTGELFF. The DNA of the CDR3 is TGTGCCAGCAGTTACTCGAGGGATACCGGGGAGCTGTTTTTT.

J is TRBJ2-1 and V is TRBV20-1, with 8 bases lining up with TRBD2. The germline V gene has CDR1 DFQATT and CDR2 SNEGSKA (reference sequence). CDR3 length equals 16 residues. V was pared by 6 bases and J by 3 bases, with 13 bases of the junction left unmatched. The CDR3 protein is CSAPRRGLGFYNEQFF. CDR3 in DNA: TGCAGTGCCCCACGGAGGGGACTAGGTTTCTACAATGAGCAGTTCTTC.

The CDR3 nucleotides are TGCGCCAGCAGAGAGACAGACTACGAGCAGTACTTC. It specifies CASRETDYEQYF. V gene TRBV5-1 combines with J gene TRBJ2-7; D might be TRBD1 (5 bases). This CDR3 is 12 amino acids long. Germline V lookup: CDR1 SGHRS, CDR2 YFSETQ. V was pared by 5 bases and J by 3 bases, with 9 bases between.

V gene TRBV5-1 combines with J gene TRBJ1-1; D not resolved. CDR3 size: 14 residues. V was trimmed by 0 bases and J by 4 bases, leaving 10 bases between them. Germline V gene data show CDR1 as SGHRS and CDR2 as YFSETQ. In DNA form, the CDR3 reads TGCGCCAGCAGCTTGGGGCTCCTGGGCACTGAAGCTTTCTTT. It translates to CASSLGLLGTEAFF.

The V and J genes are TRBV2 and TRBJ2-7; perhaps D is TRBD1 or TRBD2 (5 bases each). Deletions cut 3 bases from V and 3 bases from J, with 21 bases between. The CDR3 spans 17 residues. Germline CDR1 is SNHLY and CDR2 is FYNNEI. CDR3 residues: CASSDRDQVISGYEQYF. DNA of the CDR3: TGTGCCAGCAGTGACCGGGACCAGGTAATTTCGGGCTACGAGCAGTACTTC.

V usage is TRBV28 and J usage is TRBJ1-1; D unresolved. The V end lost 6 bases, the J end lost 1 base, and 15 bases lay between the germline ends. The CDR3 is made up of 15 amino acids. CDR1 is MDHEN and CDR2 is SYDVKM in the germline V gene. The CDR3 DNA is TGTGCCAGCAGCCCCCTGATTTTCTCGAACACTGAAGCTTTCTTT. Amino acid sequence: CASSPLIFSNTEAFF.

DNA for the CDR3: TGTGCCAGCAGCTTAGGTCAGAGCGAGCAGTACTTC. Translating it yields CASSLGQSEQYF. The rearrangement joins TRBV7-6 to TRBJ2-7, with D hard to call. The V gene lost 1 base and the J gene lost 6 bases, with 7 bases spanning the gap. Looked up from germline, CDR1 is SGHVS and CDR2 is FNYEAQ. This CDR3 is 12 amino acids long.

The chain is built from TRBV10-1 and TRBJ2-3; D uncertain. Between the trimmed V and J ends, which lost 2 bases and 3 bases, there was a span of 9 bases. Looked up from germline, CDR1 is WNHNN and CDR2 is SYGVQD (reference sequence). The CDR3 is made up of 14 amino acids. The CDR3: CASSEGRQTDTQYF. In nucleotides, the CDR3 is TGCGCCAGCAGTGAGGGTCGGCAGACAGATACGCAGTATTTT.

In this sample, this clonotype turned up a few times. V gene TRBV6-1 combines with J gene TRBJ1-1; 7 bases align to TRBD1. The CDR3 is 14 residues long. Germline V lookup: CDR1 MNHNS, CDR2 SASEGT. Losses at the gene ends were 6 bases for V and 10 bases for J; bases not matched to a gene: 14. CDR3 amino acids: CASRPTGDGVGAFF. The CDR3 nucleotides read TGTGCCAGCAGACCAACAGGGGATGGGGTTGGAGCTTTCTTT.

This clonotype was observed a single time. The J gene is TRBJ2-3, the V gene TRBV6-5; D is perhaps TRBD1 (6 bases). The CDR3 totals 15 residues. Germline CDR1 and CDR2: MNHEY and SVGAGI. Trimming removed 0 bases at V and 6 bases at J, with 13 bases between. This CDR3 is CASSYSTRGRDTQYF. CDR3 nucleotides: TGTGCCAGCAGTTACTCGACCAGGGGTAGGGATACGCAGTATTTT.

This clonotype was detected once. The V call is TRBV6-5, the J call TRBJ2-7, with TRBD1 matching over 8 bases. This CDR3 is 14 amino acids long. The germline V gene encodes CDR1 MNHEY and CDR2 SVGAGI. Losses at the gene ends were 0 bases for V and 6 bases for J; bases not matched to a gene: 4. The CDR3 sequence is CASSYSQGASEQYF. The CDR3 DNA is TGTGCCAGCAGTTACTCCCAGGGGGCGTCCGAGCAGTACTTC.

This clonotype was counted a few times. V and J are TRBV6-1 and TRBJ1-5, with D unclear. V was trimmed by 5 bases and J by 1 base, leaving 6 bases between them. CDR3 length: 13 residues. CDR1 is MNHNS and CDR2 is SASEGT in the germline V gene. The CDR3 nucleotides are TGTGCCAGCAGTCGCACAAGCAATCAGCCCCAGCATTTT. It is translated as CASSRTSNQPQHF.

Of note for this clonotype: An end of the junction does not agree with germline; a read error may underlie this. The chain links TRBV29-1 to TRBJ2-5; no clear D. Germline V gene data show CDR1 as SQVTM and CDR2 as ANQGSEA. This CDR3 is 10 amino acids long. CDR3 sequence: CSVTKEIQYF. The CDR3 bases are TGCAGCGTAACAAAAGAGATCCAGTACTTC.

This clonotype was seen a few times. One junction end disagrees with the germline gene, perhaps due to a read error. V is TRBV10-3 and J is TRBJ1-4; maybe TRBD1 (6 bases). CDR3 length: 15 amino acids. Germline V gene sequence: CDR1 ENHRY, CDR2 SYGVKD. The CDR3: CAISEMGGDNGKLFF. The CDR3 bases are TGTGCCATCAGTGAGATGGGAGGGGACAATGGAAAACTGTTTTTT.

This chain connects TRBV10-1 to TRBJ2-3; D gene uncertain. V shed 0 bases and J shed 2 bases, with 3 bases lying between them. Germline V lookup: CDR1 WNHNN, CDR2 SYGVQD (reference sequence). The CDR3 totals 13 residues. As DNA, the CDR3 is TGCGCCAGCAGTGAGTCACTCACAGATACGCAGTATTTT. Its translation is CASSESLTDTQYF.

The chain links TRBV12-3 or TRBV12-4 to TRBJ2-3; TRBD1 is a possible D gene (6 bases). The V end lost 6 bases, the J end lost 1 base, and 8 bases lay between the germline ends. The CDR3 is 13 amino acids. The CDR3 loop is CASSNRGTDTQYF. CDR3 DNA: TGTGCCAGCAGCAACAGGGGCACAGATACGCAGTATTTT.

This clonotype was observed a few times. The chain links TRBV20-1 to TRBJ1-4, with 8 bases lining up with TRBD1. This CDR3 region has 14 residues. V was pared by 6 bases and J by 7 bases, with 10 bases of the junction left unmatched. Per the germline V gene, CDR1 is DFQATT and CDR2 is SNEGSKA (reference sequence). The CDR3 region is CSARQGSGIEKLFF. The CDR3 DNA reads TGCAGTGCAAGACAGGGGTCAGGCATTGAAAAACTGTTTTTT.